These T cell receptor beta chains were read from a single sample in a study of T cells in Graves' hyperthyroidism and ophthalmopathy. TCRdb analysed the multiplex PCR reads with MiXCR anew, one entry per CDR3 protein. The sample records 94,000 or so distinct CDR3 sequences, 51% being singletons. The sequenced sample was blood. These receptors originate from a woman in her thirties or forties with Graves' hyperthyroidism. Each CDR3 is given with its conserved first and last residue. Fields, in order: J gene, V gene, D gene, clone size, CDR3 length, CDR3 DNA, CDR3 protein. D genes are given only for firm matches. Expanded clones get a size class; other rows say once, few or many, or leave the size out.

TRBJ2-5	TRBV20-1	TRBD1	once	16	TGCAGTGCTAGTCGCACAGGGGGGCGGGGCCCAGAGACCCAGTACTTC	CSASRTGGRGPETQYF
TRBJ1-2	TRBV29-1	TRBD1	NA	14	TGCAGCCCCCTGAGACAGGGGATCGACTATTGCTACACCTTC	CSPLRQGIDYCYTF
TRBJ2-2	TRBV20-1	TRBD2	NA	16	TGCAGTGCTATCCCCGGAAGCGGGAGGGGAGTCGGGGAGCTGTTTTTT	CSAIPGSGRGVGELFF
TRBJ2-7	TRBV29-1	TRBD2	NA	14	TGCAGCGTGAGTAGCGGGAGCAAGGGCTACGAGCAGTACTTC	CSVSSGSKGYEQYF
TRBJ2-7	TRBV28	NA	many	15	TGTGCCAGCAGATTCTGGGGGGACGGCTCCTACGAGCAGTACTTC	CASRFWGDGSYEQYF
TRBJ2-7	TRBV4-1	TRBD1	many	14	TGCGCCAGCAGCCCGGACAGGGGCAGGTACGAGCAGTACTTC	CASSPDRGRYEQYF
TRBJ1-1	TRBV5-4	NA	NA	16	TGTGCCAGCAGCGTTGGACCCGCGGCCATGAACACTGAAGCTTTCTTT	CASSVGPAAMNTEAFF
TRBJ1-2	TRBV6-1	TRBD1	NA	15	TGTGCCAGCAGGGGGACAGGTAAGAAGGGATATGGCTACACCTTC	CASRGTGKKGYGYTF
TRBJ2-5	TRBV20-1	TRBD1	few	13	TGCAGTGCATTCTCGGACAGGGAAGAGACCCAGTACTTC	CSAFSDREETQYF
TRBJ2-7	TRBV7-2	NA	NA	13	TGTGCCAGCACCGGGACGAGCCCCTACGAGCAGTACTTC	CASTGTSPYEQYF
TRBJ2-2	TRBV5-1	TRBD1	many	15	TGCGCCAGCAGCTTTGGACAGGGGAACACCGGGGAGCTGTTTTTT	CASSFGQGNTGELFF
TRBJ1-2	TRBV20-1	NA	many	13	TGCAGTGGCTTGGAGGGGAGAGGCTATGGCTACACCTTC	CSGLEGRGYGYTF
TRBJ1-4	TRBV2	TRBD1	NA	15	TGTGCCAGCAGCTACACGACAGGGTGGCAAGAAAAACTGTTTTTT	CASSYTTGWQEKLFF
TRBJ2-7	TRBV10-3	TRBD2	NA	14	TGTGCCATCAGTGCTCAAGCGGGAGCGGGAGAGCAGTACTTC	CAISAQAGAGEQYF
TRBJ2-7	TRBV15	NA	once	15	TGTGCCACCTCCAGCAGCTTGGCCGTGAGTTCCGAGCAGTACTTC	CATSSSLAVSSEQYF
TRBJ1-4	TRBV4-1	NA	NA	13	TGTGCCAGCAGCCAAGGTGGGGAGGGAAAACTGTTTTTT	CASSQGGEGKLFF
TRBJ2-2	TRBV7-8	TRBD2	many	14	TGTGCCAGCAGCCGGACTAGCCCTGACGGGGAGCTGTTTTTT	CASSRTSPDGELFF
TRBJ1-1	TRBV7-9	NA	many	14	TGTGCCAGCAGCTCGGGACGGATGAACACTGAAGCTTTCTTT	CASSSGRMNTEAFF
TRBJ1-6	TRBV20-1	TRBD1	medium-sized	14	TGCAGGGGACGGACAGGGGCAGGAAATTCACCCCTCCACTTT	CRGRTGAGNSPLHF
TRBJ1-2	TRBV7-8	NA	NA	12	TGTGCCAGCAGCTCTGACAACTATGGCTACACCTTC	CASSSDNYGYTF
TRBJ1-2	TRBV9	NA	many	13	TGTGCCAGCAGCGTTCTCGAAGCTCATGGCTACACCTTC	CASSVLEAHGYTF
TRBJ2-3	TRBV7-2	NA	many	12	TGTGCCAGCAGCACCCGATTAGATACGCAGTATTTT	CASSTRLDTQYF
TRBJ1-2	TRBV7-2	NA	many	13	TGTGCCAGCAGCTTAATAGCGGTGGGGGGCTACACCTTC	CASSLIAVGGYTF
TRBJ2-5	TRBV2	TRBD2	NA	16	TGTGCCAGCAGTGGTTTAGCGGGGACTTGGGGCGAGACCCAGTACTTC	CASSGLAGTWGETQYF
TRBJ1-2	TRBV4-1	TRBD1	few	16	TGCGCCAGCAGCCAAGATAGACAGGGGGCGAACTATGGCTACACCTTC	CASSQDRQGANYGYTF
TRBJ1-3	TRBV20-1	NA	NA	13	TGCAGTGCTAGCGCGGGGACAGGAAACACCATATATTTT	CSASAGTGNTIYF
TRBJ1-2	TRBV15	TRBD1	NA	12	TGTGCCACCAAGACAGGGGTTGGTGGCTACACCTTC	CATKTGVGGYTF
TRBJ1-2	TRBV27	TRBD1	many	12	TGTGCCAGCAGTCGACAGGGCTATGGCTACACCTTC	CASSRQGYGYTF
TRBJ2-2	TRBV5-1	TRBD1	few	16	TGCGCCAGCAGCCCCTTAGACAGAGGGGGCTCCGGGGAGCTGTTTTTT	CASSPLDRGGSGELFF
TRBJ1-5	TRBV10-3	NA	NA	13	TGTGCCATCACCCGGGGAGAGGGTCAGCCCCAGCATTTT	CAITRGEGQPQHF
TRBJ2-2	TRBV9	TRBD1	NA	16	TGTGCCAGCAGCGTCGGGTCGACAGGGGGCGTTGGGGAGCTGTTTTTT	CASSVGSTGGVGELFF
TRBJ1-4	TRBV7-2	NA	few	14	TGTGCCAGCAGCTTAGCAGGGCTTAATGAAAAACTGTTTTTT	CASSLAGLNEKLFF
TRBJ2-5	TRBV2	NA	NA	12	TGTGCCTCAAGAGATCCCAGGGAGACCCAGTACTTC	CASRDPRETQYF
TRBJ1-2	TRBV2	NA	NA	16	TGTGCCAGCATCGAATTCGGACAGACCCTTAACTATGGCTACACCTTC	CASIEFGQTLNYGYTF
TRBJ2-3	TRBV7-9	TRBD1	once	14	TGTGCCAGCAGCTTATTTACAGGGGCAGATACGCAGTGTTTT	CASSLFTGADTQCF
TRBJ1-3	TRBV29-1	NA	NA	12	TGCAGCGTTAAACCGTCTGGAAACACCATATATTTT	CSVKPSGNTIYF
TRBJ2-7	TRBV6-5	TRBD2	many	13	TGTGCCAGCGTCATTGCGGGAGCTGTCGAGCAGTACTTC	CASVIAGAVEQYF
TRBJ1-5	TRBV2	NA	NA	16	TGTGCCAGCAGTGGACTAGTGGGGGGAGCCAAGAAGACCCAGCATTTT	CASSGLVGGAKKTQHF
TRBJ1-2	TRBV7-9	NA	many	12	TGTGCCAGCACCCCCCCGGGGAAAGGCTACACCTTC	CASTPPGKGYTF
TRBJ2-5	TRBV20-1	NA	NA	15	TGCAGTGCTAGAGGGGGAAACCGCCCCCCCAAGACCCAGTACTTC	CSARGGNRPPKTQYF
TRBJ2-5	TRBV15	NA	NA	15	TGTGCCACCAGCGGGGGGACAGTCCATCGAGAGACCCAGTACTTC	CATSGGTVHRETQYF
TRBJ2-7	TRBV7-2	NA	once	13	TGTGCCAGCAGCAGACCGGGGACCGGGGAGCAGTACTTC	CASSRPGTGEQYF
TRBJ2-7	TRBV20-1	TRBD2	NA	13	TGCAGTGCCGGGACTAGCGGTACCTACGAGCAGTACTTC	CSAGTSGTYEQYF
TRBJ2-5	TRBV20-1	NA	many	14	TGCAGTGCTTTCCTGGGAGCGGTGGAAGAGACCCAGTACTTC	CSAFLGAVEETQYF
TRBJ2-5	TRBV10-3	TRBD2	NA	15	TGTGCCATCGGGCAAGCGGGAGGCCCGGGGGAGACCCAGTACTTC	CAIGQAGGPGETQYF
TRBJ1-1	TRBV10-3	NA	NA	11	TGTGCCACCGGGGCCGCTGGGGAAGCTTTCTTT	CATGAAGEAFF
TRBJ1-3	TRBV28	TRBD1	many	14	TGTGCCAGCAGTCACACAGGGGTGGGAAACACCATATATTTT	CASSHTGVGNTIYF
TRBJ2-7	TRBV9	TRBD1	NA	16	TGTGCCAGCTCACCACCGCTCGGACAGGGGGCTTACGAGCAGTACTTC	CASSPPLGQGAYEQYF
TRBJ2-2	TRBV20-1	NA	few	15	TGCAGTGCTAATAGAGGGCAGGGTTGGGTCGGGGAGCTGTTTTTT	CSANRGQGWVGELFF
TRBJ2-5	TRBV7-9	TRBD2	NA	14	TGTGCCAGCAGCCCCTCGGGACTAGAGGAGACCCAGTACTTC	CASSPSGLEETQYF
TRBJ2-5	TRBV11-2	TRBD2	many	14	TGTGCCAGCAGCTTGTCTAGCGGCCAAGAGACCCAGTACTTC	CASSLSSGQETQYF
TRBJ2-2	TRBV2	NA	NA	15	TGTGCCAGCAGTGGCCAAGGGCGGAACACCGGGGAGCTGTTTTTT	CASSGQGRNTGELFF
TRBJ1-5	TRBV28	NA	many	15	TGTGCCAGCAGGAAGCTCTTGGGGCACAATCAGCCCCAGCATTTT	CASRKLLGHNQPQHF